Listed below are T cell receptor beta chains from one sample, sequenced in a study of graft-versus-host responses after intestinal transplantation. Their target antigens are unknown. The repertoire was sequenced with immunoSEQ multiplex PCR; TCRdb's copy has only in-frame clones and lacks some. The table records approximately 33,000 clones, approximately 80% of them present only once. This material consisted of unstimulated CD8+ T cells sorted from spleen or lymph node cells, taken before intestinal transplant. All receptors come from a human donor who received an intestinal transplant. Each CDR3 is given with its conserved first and last residue. Some rows mark clone size as missing; the rest say once, few, many or name a class of expanded clone.

NA	TRBV4-1	TRBJ2-1	CASSQDGSGGSYNEQFF
NA	TRBV7-9	TRBJ2-7	CASSFEVNEQYF
NA	TRBV7-9	TRBJ2-1	CASSSPRGYNEQFF
NA	TRBV5-5	TRBJ1-5	CASSFWTGHSNQPQHF
once	TRBV6-6	TRBJ1-1	CASRTKTGGMVTEAFF
NA	TRBV29-1	TRBJ1-2	CSAGTGENYGYTF
NA	TRBV11-2	TRBJ2-7	CASSLGTGGASSYEQYF
NA	TRBV11-2	TRBJ2-7	CASSSTGLAGPYEQYF
NA	TRBV27	TRBJ2-2	CASSWSTGELFF
NA	TRBV28	TRBJ2-1	CASSPRTGTYNEQFF
NA	TRBV5-8	TRBJ1-1	CASSLRGSGDTEAFF
NA	TRBV7-3	TRBJ2-7	CASSLEGGTGIHEQYF
NA	TRBV5-1	TRBJ1-4	CASSPDMWRDEKLFF
few	TRBV4-1	TRBJ2-1	CASSQRARDQSYNEQFF
NA	TRBV5-6	TRBJ1-4	CASSRGQAFNEKLFF
NA	TRBV5-1	TRBJ2-1	CASSWGEGFDNEQFF
NA	TRBV7-9	TRBJ2-3	CASDYGDTQYF
few	TRBV6-1	TRBJ2-7	CASSEGGIEVGEQYF